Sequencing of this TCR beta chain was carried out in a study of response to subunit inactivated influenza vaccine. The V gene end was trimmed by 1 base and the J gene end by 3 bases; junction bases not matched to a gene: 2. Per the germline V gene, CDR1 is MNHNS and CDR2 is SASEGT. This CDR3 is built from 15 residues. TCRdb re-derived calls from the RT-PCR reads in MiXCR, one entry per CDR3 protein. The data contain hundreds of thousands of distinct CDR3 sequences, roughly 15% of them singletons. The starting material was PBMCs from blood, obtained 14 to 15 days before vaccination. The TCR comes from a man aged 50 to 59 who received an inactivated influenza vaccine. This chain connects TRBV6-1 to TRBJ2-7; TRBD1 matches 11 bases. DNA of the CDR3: TGTGCCAGCAGTGAAGGTGGGACAGGGGGCTACGAGCAGTACTTC. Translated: CASSEGGTGGYEQYF.